This entry is about one T cell receptor beta chain. No antigen is known for it. This specimen belongs to a study of Ad26.COV2.S vaccination and SARS-CoV-2 variants. Study-level background: Intramuscular Ad26.COV2.S doses were given once or twice, 56 days apart.

Treatment here: around 19 received Ad26.COV2.S at low or high dose, single or two shots; roughly 5 received placebo; per-sample allocation not given. Each sample was drawn 63 days after the first injection (of vaccine or placebo). An adult aged 18-55 years in Boston served as the donor. Produced via immunoSEQ multiplex PCR; TCRdb's table is partial and in-frame only. The sample records about 400,000 clones, 89% being singletons. Trimming cost V 4 bases and J 6 bases, with 6 bases left between them. CDR1 and CDR2 from the germline V gene are SQVTM and ANQGSEA. The CDR3 covers 10 residues. Whole-study findings and limits: Among vaccine recipients, spike-specific TCR breadth exceeded that of placebo recipients. In TCR breadth and depth analyses, total T cell responses may have been underestimated.

The receptor was derived from a person aged 18-60 years who received the Ad26.COV2.S COVID-19 vaccine or a placebo. The sample here was peripheral blood, taken in a trial of Ad26.COV2.S vaccine versus placebo. This chain uses TRBV29-1 with TRBJ1-1; D is undetermined. CDR3 nucleotide sequence: TGCAGCGTTGTGCGAGCTGAAGCTTTCTTT. This gives the protein CSVVRAEAFF.